This is a list of T cell receptor beta chains from one sample in a study of PD-L1 blockade in urothelial cancer. Sequenced by immunoSEQ multiplex PCR; TCRdb stores in-frame clones only, minus some. The sample consists of under 100,000 clones, 90% of them appearing once. The sequencing here drew on PBMCs, taken around atezolizumab (anti-PD-L1) treatment. These TCRs come from a man between 60 and 70 years old with urothelial cancer. Each CDR3 is given with its conserved first and last residue. Each record gives: V gene, J gene, D gene, CDR3 DNA, CDR3 protein. D genes are given only for firm matches.

>TRBV19|TRBJ2-1|TRBD1
TGTGCCAGTAGGCTCTATTTGACAGGGGGTTGGCATGAGCAGTTCTTC
CASRLYLTGGWHEQFF
>TRBV6-6|TRBJ2-7|TRBD2
TGTGCCAGCAGTGTCGGGGGAGGGTACTACGAGCAGTACTTC
CASSVGGGYYEQYF
>TRBV13|TRBJ2-2|TRBD1
TGTGCCAGCAGCGCCAGACAGGGGCCCGGGGAGCTGTTTTTT
CASSARQGPGELFF
>TRBV2|TRBJ2-5|TRBD1
TGTGCCAGCAGTGCACAGGGGGAACAGACCCAGTACTTC
CASSAQGEQTQYF
>TRBV5-5|TRBJ2-7|.
TGTGCCAGCAGCAGGGCCTCAGGGATCTCCTACGAGCAGTACTTC
CASSRASGISYEQYF
>TRBV5-1|TRBJ2-5|TRBD2
TGCGCCAGCAGCTTGCCCCTAGCGGGGGGCGGGGAGACCCAGTACTTC
CASSLPLAGGGETQYF
>TRBV27|TRBJ2-7|.
TGTGCCAGCAGCGGCACAGGAGTAATGGGGTACGAGCAGTACTTC
CASSGTGVMGYEQYF
>TRBV10-2|TRBJ1-5|.
TGCGCCAGCAGTACCCAGGGTGGTCAGCCCCAGCATTTT
CASSTQGGQPQHF
>TRBV7-2|TRBJ2-1|.
TGTGCCAGCAGCTGGGGGGGCCGGTCCTACAATGAGCAGTTCTTC
CASSWGGRSYNEQFF
>TRBV7-9|TRBJ2-3|TRBD2
TGTGCCAGCAGCTTCGGGACTAGTAGCGCAGATACGCAGTATTTT
CASSFGTSSADTQYF
>TRBV7-8|TRBJ2-1|TRBD2
TGTGCCAGCAGCTTAGTAGCGGGGTATTACAATGAGCAGTTCTTC
CASSLVAGYYNEQFF
>TRBV6-5|TRBJ1-2|TRBD1
TGTGCCAGCAGTTCCGGGACAGACTATGGCTACACCTTC
CASSSGTDYGYTF
>TRBV28|TRBJ1-1|TRBD1
TGTGCCAGCAGTCAACAGGGGGCGGACACTGAAGCTTTCTTT
CASSQQGADTEAFF
>TRBV6-4|TRBJ2-1|.
TGTGCCAGCAGTGACTCAGAGGGCAACAGTGAGCAGTTCTTC
CASSDSEGNSEQFF
>TRBV10-1|TRBJ2-7|.
TGCGCCAGCACCGGACAGGCGGGTGCGGGGGAGCAGTACTTC
CASTGQAGAGEQYF
>TRBV27|TRBJ2-1|.
TGTGCCAGCAGTAGAGTTAAAGCCTACAATGAGCAGTTCTTC
CASSRVKAYNEQFF
>TRBV7-9|TRBJ2-1|TRBD2
TGTGCCAGCACCCTAGGGGAGGGGTCCTACAATGAGCAGTTCTTC
CASTLGEGSYNEQFF
>TRBV11-2|TRBJ2-7|.
TGTGCCAGCAGCTTAGATCGGGGGACGCTCTCCTACGAGCAGTACTTC
CASSLDRGTLSYEQYF
>TRBV7-2|TRBJ2-2|.
TGTGCCAGCACTCCGGGGGGGGAGCTGTTTTTT
CASTPGGELFF
>TRBV7-9|TRBJ2-3|TRBD1
TGTGCCAGCAGCTTAGGAGGGGGCGATGGAGATACGCAGTATTTT
CASSLGGGDGDTQYF
>TRBV5-4|TRBJ2-3|TRBD1
TGTGCCAGCAGCTTGGACAGGGGGAACACAGATACGCAGTATTTT
CASSLDRGNTDTQYF
>TRBV25-1|TRBJ1-2|TRBD1
TGTGCCAGCAGTGACGACCTGGACAGGGGACGTAGTCGCGGCTACACCTTC
CASSDDLDRGRSRGYTF